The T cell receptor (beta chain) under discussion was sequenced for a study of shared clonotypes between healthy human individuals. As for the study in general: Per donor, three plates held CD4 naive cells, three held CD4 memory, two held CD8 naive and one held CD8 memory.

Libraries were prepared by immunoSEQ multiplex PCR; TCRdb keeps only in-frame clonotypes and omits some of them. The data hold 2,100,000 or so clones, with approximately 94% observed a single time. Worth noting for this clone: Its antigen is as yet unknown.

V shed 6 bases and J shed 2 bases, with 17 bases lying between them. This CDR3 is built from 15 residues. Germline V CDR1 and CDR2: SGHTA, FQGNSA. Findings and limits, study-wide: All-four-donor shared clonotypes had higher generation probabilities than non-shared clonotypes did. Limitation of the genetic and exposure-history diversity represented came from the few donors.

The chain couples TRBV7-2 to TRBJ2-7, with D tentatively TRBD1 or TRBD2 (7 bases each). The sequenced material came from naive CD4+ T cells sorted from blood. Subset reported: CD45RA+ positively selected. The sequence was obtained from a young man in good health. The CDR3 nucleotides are TGTGCCAGCAGAAGGGGGCTAGCGGACGCCTACGAGCAGTACTTC. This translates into CASRRGLADAYEQYF.